Below, one T cell receptor beta chain is given with its context. These data come from a study of OX40 agonist ivuxolimab in advanced cancers. Produced via immunoSEQ multiplex PCR; TCRdb's table is partial and in-frame only. Among some 120,000 clones, under 95% were seen once, and the ten largest hold 0.8% to 1%. Trimming cost V 1 base and J 0 bases, with 15 bases left between them. The CDR3 spans 17 residues. The germline V gene has CDR1 SEHNR and CDR2 FQNEAQ (reference sequence). The TCR was taken from an adult with an advanced solid tumor such as melanoma, head and neck, liver or kidney cancer. Sequenced material: CD4+ or CD8+ T cells sorted from blood, taken in a trial of the OX40 agonist ivuxolimab. V and J are TRBV7-9 and TRBJ1-1; D is perhaps TRBD1 (6 bases). The CDR3 region is CASSLGAYRAMNTEAFF. CDR3 nucleotide sequence: TGTGCCAGCAGCTTAGGGGCGTACAGGGCCATGAACACTGAAGCTTTCTTT.